A selection of T cell receptor beta chains follows, all from one sample in a study of blood T cell repertoires in COVID-19. The assay was immunoSEQ multiplex PCR, and TCRdb's table has in-frame clones only and misses some. The sample lists tens of thousands of clones; about 80% were seen once. The sample taken for sequencing was peripheral blood. These receptors came from a woman aged 70-85 years with acute or convalescent COVID-19. CDR3s include the opening cysteine and the closing phenylalanine or tryptophan. D genes are given only for firm matches. A clone size is listed for some rows: how often the clone was seen (once, few, many), or a class if it is expanded.

size: few
V: TRBV6-5
D: NA
J: TRBJ2-3
CDR3: CASRLLGSVTDTQYF
DNA: TGTGCCAGCAGACTGCTAGGTTCGGTCACAGATACGCAGTATTTT

size: NA
V: TRBV11-3
D: NA
J: TRBJ2-7
CDR3: CASSLGLAGIHEQYF
DNA: TGTGCCAGCAGCTTAGGTTTGGCGGGGATCCACGAGCAGTACTTC

size: NA
V: TRBV16
D: NA
J: TRBJ1-2
CDR3: CASSHAGYYGYTF
DNA: TGTGCCAGCAGCCACGCAGGGTACTATGGCTACACCTTC

size: few
V: TRBV27
D: TRBD1
J: TRBJ2-7
CDR3: CASSFGQGYEQYF
DNA: TGTGCCAGCAGTTTCGGACAGGGCTACGAGCAGTACTTC

size: NA
V: TRBV24-1
D: TRBD2
J: TRBJ2-5
CDR3: CATSDRSGGQETQYF
DNA: TGTGCCACCAGTGACCGTAGCGGGGGGCAAGAGACCCAGTACTTC

size: few
V: TRBV29-1
D: NA
J: TRBJ1-3
CDR3: CSVVWEAAGNTIYF
DNA: TGCAGCGTTGTTTGGGAGGCGGCTGGAAACACCATATATTTT

size: NA
V: TRBV27
D: NA
J: TRBJ1-3
CDR3: CASSSRGGRGNTIYF
DNA: TGTGCCAGCAGTTCCCGGGGAGGGCGGGGAAACACCATATATTTT

size: NA
V: TRBV27
D: NA
J: TRBJ1-6
CDR3: CASSLSTGVYSPLHF
DNA: TGTGCCAGCAGTTTATCGACAGGCGTTTATTCACCCCTCCACTTT

size: NA
V: TRBV10-3
D: TRBD1
J: TRBJ1-1
CDR3: CAISVQGANTEAFF
DNA: TGTGCCATCAGTGTGCAGGGGGCGAACACTGAAGCTTTCTTT

size: NA
V: TRBV7-3
D: NA
J: TRBJ2-7
CDR3: CASSLDSSYEQYF
DNA: TGTGCCAGCAGCTTAGACAGCTCCTACGAGCAGTACTTC

size: NA
V: TRBV6-2/TRBV6-3
D: NA
J: TRBJ1-5
CDR3: CASSYVREPQPQHF
DNA: TGTGCCAGCAGTTACGTCCGGGAGCCTCAGCCCCAGCATTTT

size: NA
V: TRBV6-5
D: NA
J: TRBJ1-1
CDR3: CASSYSGGGGSPEAFF
DNA: TGTGCCAGCAGTTACTCCGGCGGGGGCGGGAGCCCTGAAGCTTTCTTT

size: NA
V: TRBV27
D: NA
J: TRBJ2-7
CDR3: CASSLAGQGRLDEQYF
DNA: TGTGCCAGCAGTTTAGCCGGGCAGGGTAGACTGGACGAGCAGTACTTC

size: NA
V: TRBV18
D: NA
J: TRBJ1-1
CDR3: CASSPIPGNTEAFF
DNA: TGTGCCAGCTCACCAATCCCGGGGAACACTGAAGCTTTCTTT

size: NA
V: TRBV29-1
D: TRBD1
J: TRBJ1-2
CDR3: CSVDATGGHGYTF
DNA: TGCAGCGTTGACGCGACAGGGGGCCATGGCTACACCTTC

size: few
V: TRBV9
D: NA
J: TRBJ2-2
CDR3: CASSVRQTTGELFF
DNA: TGTGCCAGCTCAGTCAGACAGACGACCGGGGAGCTGTTTTTT

size: NA
V: TRBV9
D: TRBD2
J: TRBJ2-1
CDR3: CASSVWGGGNEQFF
DNA: TGTGCCAGCAGCGTATGGGGGGGAGGCAATGAGCAGTTCTTC

size: NA
V: TRBV2
D: NA
J: TRBJ2-7
CDR3: CASRDTLSYEQYF
DNA: TGTGCCAGCCGGGACACTTTATCTTACGAGCAGTACTTC

size: NA
V: TRBV12-3/TRBV12-4
D: NA
J: TRBJ1-2
CDR3: CASSPGVYGYTF
DNA: TGTGCCAGCAGTCCAGGGGTTTATGGCTACACCTTC

size: NA
V: TRBV5-1
D: NA
J: TRBJ2-3
CDR3: CASSPSPQGSSTDTQYF
DNA: TGCGCCAGCAGCCCTTCACCCCAGGGGAGCAGCACAGATACGCAGTATTTT

size: NA
V: TRBV6-2/TRBV6-3
D: NA
J: TRBJ1-5
CDR3: CASSYGRRGQPQHF
DNA: TGTGCCAGCAGTTACGGAAGGAGGGGTCAGCCCCAGCATTTT

size: NA
V: TRBV9
D: NA
J: TRBJ1-6
CDR3: CASSVNGNSPLHF
DNA: TGTGCCAGCAGCGTGAACGGTAATTCACCCCTCCACTTT

size: NA
V: TRBV6-6
D: TRBD1
J: TRBJ1-5
CDR3: CASSIQGQGNQPQHF
DNA: TGTGCCAGCAGTATACAGGGGCAAGGCAATCAGCCCCAGCATTTT

size: once
V: TRBV15
D: TRBD2
J: TRBJ2-1
CDR3: CATSREPGLATEQFF
DNA: TGTGCCACCAGCAGGGAGCCGGGACTAGCGACTGAGCAGTTCTTC

size: NA
V: TRBV9
D: NA
J: TRBJ2-5
CDR3: CASSDPVQGPTYETQYF
DNA: TGTGCCAGCAGCGACCCAGTTCAGGGCCCCACCTATGAGACCCAGTACTTC